The 7 T cell receptor beta chains presented below share a single source sample, sequenced in a study of shared clonotypes between healthy human individuals. Sequenced by immunoSEQ multiplex PCR; TCRdb stores in-frame clones only, minus some. The sample carries some 1,400,000 clones, around 97% recorded once. Sequencing used naive CD4+ T cells sorted from blood. Subset reported: CD45RA+ positively selected. Receptors were obtained from a man aged 25-45 years in good health.

The rearrangement uses TRBV9 and TRBJ1-2, with TRBD1 matching over 10 bases. V gave up 6 bases and J gave up 5 bases; unmatched junction bases: 13. This CDR3 is 16 amino acids long. Germline V gives CDR1 SGDLS, CDR2 YYNGEE. The CDR3 loop reads CASTQPTGQGIYGYTF. In nucleotides, the CDR3 is TGTGCCAGCACCCAACCCACGGGACAGGGGATTTATGGCTACACCTTC.

The chain employs TRBV14 and TRBJ2-7; D not certain. CDR3 size: 14 residues. Germline values: CDR1 SGHDN, CDR2 FVKESK. Trimming took 6 bases from V and 7 from J, leaving 19 bases between them. CDR3 amino acids: CASRESTSLREQYF. The CDR3 bases are TGTGCCAGCAGAGAGTCGACCTCGCTCAGGGAGCAGTACTTC.

The chain couples TRBV6-6 to TRBJ2-5, with 10 nucleotides matching TRBD2. CDR1 is MNHNY and CDR2 is SVGAGI in the germline V gene (reference sequence). The CDR3 is 13 amino acids. V trimming: 10 bases; J trimming: 5 bases; junction bases outside the gene matches: 7. In nucleotides, the CDR3 is TGTGCCACCAAGCGGGAGGGCCCTGAGACCCAGTACTTC. This gives the protein CATKREGPETQYF.

This clone was recorded once. V gene TRBV7-8 combines with J gene TRBJ1-2; weak D call: TRBD1 (6 bases). V was cut by 5 bases and J by 2 bases, with 21 bases left in between. The CDR3 runs to 17 residues. Germline V lookup: CDR1 SGHVS, CDR2 FQNEAQ. Here the CDR3 reads CASSLAKGDATNYGYTF. The CDR3 DNA sequence: TGTGCCAGCAGCCTTGCTAAGGGGGACGCTACGAACTATGGCTACACCTTC.

About this clone itself: The sample holds other DNA sequences that translate to the same CDR3. This sequence joins TRBV2 and TRBJ1-3; tentatively, D is TRBD1 (5 bases). V lost 3 bases, J lost 2 bases, and 8 bases lay in between. Germline lookup yields CDR1 SNHLY and CDR2 FYNNEI. This CDR3 has 14 residues. The CDR3 here is CASSETAAGNTIYF. In DNA form, the CDR3 reads TGTGCCAGCAGTGAGACAGCCGCTGGAAACACCATATATTTT.

Points on this clone: The identical CDR3 is also encoded by other nucleotide sequences in the sample. This chain joins TRBV7-9 and TRBJ2-7, with TRBD1 identical over 8 bases. Unmatched junction bases numbered 5, after V lost 3 bases and J lost 4 bases. The CDR3 loop spans 14 amino acids. Germline CDR1 reads SEHNR; CDR2 reads FQNEAQ (reference sequence). The DNA for the CDR3 is TGTGCCAGCAGCTTCGGACAGGGAAGTTACGAGCAGTACTTC. It yields the protein CASSFGQGSYEQYF.

This chain uses TRBV27 with TRBJ2-2, with TRBD2 matching over 13 bases. V shed 5 bases, J shed 7 bases, and the junction held 7 bases outside the gene matches. Germline V lookup: CDR1 MNHEY, CDR2 SMNVEV (reference sequence). This CDR3 has 16 amino acids. The CDR3 loop is CASSRRLAGGVGELFF. CDR3 DNA: TGTGCCAGCAGTAGAAGACTAGCGGGAGGCGTCGGGGAGCTGTTTTTT.